This TCR beta chain stems from a study of monozygotic twins with inflammatory bowel disease. Turning to this clonotype: Its target is unknown.

Study findings and constraints: Extra variability in the repertoires of patients may have come from differing immunosuppressive treatments.

This CDR3 region has 15 residues. Germline CDR1 is LGHNA and CDR2 is YSLEER. Following a re-call of the 5' RACE reads, TCRdb has one entry per CDR3 protein and lacks DNA. The data show 400,000 or so distinct CDR3 sequences, and the top ten clones hold about 2.2%. This TCR derives from a human donor with ulcerative colitis or Crohn's disease, or a healthy co-twin of an affected twin (not recorded which). V and J are TRBV4-3 and TRBJ1-2. The sample was blood. CDR3 sequence: CASSQALQDNYGYTF.